The T cell receptor beta chain under discussion was sequenced for a study of technical replicates of blood from a handful of donors. Trimming left V 0 bases short and J 5 bases short, with 9 bases between. CDR3 length equals 13 residues. Germline CDR1 and CDR2: SGHRS and YFSETQ. The repertoire was sequenced with immunoSEQ multiplex PCR; TCRdb's copy has only in-frame clones and lacks some. The table shows about 97,000 clones, with around 96% occurring only once. The V call is TRBV5-1, the J call TRBJ2-7; D is undetermined. This clonotype originated in a human donor in good health. Input material: T cells isolated from PBMCs. CDR3 in amino acids: CASSLDYSNEQYF. The CDR3 region has the DNA TGCGCCAGCAGCTTGGACTATTCAAACGAGCAGTACTTC.